Sequencing of this T cell receptor beta chain was carried out in a study of cytomegalovirus exposure and HLA in healthy donors. The CDR3 contains 16 residues. V dropped 4 bases and J dropped 2; count of bases not matched to a gene: 9. CDR1 is LNHDA, CDR2 SQIVND, per germline (reference sequence). Amplification used 60 Vbeta primers and 13 Jbeta primers. TCRdb's table, derived via immunoSEQ multiplex PCR, lists solely in-frame clones and lacks some. The data hold about 170,000 clones, with roughly 76% observed a single time. This clonotype was obtained from a woman under 30 in good health and CMV-seropositive. Input material: PBMCs. This chain links TRBV19 with TRBJ2-7; 9 positions agree with TRBD1. The CDR3 sequence is CASSTDRGASTYEQYF. The CDR3 DNA sequence: TGTGCCAGTAGTACAGACAGGGGGGCGTCAACCTACGAGCAGTACTTC. Filled out from reference TRBV19 and TRBJ2-7, the complete variable domain reads DGGITQSPKYLFRKEGQNVTLSCEQNLNHDAMYWYRQDPGQGLRLIYYSQIVNDFQKGDIAEGYSVSREKKESFPLTVTSAQKNPTAFYLCASSTDRGASTYEQYFGPGTRLTVT.